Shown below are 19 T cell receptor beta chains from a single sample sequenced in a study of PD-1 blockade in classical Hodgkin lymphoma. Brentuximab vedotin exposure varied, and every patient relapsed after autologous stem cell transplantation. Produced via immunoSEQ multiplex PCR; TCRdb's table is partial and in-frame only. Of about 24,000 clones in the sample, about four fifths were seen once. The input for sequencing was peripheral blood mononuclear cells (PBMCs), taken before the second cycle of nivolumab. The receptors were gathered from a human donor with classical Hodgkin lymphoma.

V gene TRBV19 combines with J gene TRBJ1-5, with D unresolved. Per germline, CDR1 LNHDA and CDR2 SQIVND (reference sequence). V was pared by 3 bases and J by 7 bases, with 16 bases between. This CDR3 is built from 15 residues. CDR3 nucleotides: TGTGCCAGTAGTATTATTTCCAGGTTTTGGCAGCCCCAGCATTTT. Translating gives CASSIISRFWQPQHF.

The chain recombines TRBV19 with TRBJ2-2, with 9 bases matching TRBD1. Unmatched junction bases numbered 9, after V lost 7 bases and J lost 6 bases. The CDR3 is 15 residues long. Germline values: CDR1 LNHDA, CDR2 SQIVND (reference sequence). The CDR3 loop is CASTMTGGRPGELFF. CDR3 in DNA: TGTGCCAGTACAATGACAGGGGGAAGGCCCGGGGAGCTGTTTTTT.

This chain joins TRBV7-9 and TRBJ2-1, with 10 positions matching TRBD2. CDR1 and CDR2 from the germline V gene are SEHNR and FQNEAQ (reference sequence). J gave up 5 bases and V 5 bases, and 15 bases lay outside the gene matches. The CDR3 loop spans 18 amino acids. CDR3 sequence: CASSAGLAGGSVNNEQFF. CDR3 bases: TGTGCCAGCAGCGCTGGATTAGCGGGAGGCTCCGTTAACAATGAGCAGTTCTTC.

In DNA form, the CDR3 reads TGCGCCAGCAGTGTTGGGGGACTACAACTGGATACGCAGTATTTT. It translates to CASSVGGLQLDTQYF. This rearrangement joins TRBV10-2 to TRBJ2-3; 7 nucleotides align to TRBD2. CDR1 and CDR2 (germline): WSHSY, SAAADI. There are 15 residues in the CDR3. J lost 6 bases, V lost 4 bases, and 10 bases had no gene match.

The DNA for the CDR3 is TGTGCCAGCCAGTTGTGGGGTGACCATCAGCCCCAGCATTTT. Residues: CASQLWGDHQPQHF. The V call is TRBV6-5, the J call TRBJ1-5; D gene ambiguous. Trimming shortened V by 8 bases and J by 5 bases, and 16 bases separated the two germline ends. CDR3 size: 14 residues. CDR1 and CDR2 from the germline V gene are MNHEY and SVGAGI.

The CDR3 reads CAIRDGFHNEQFF. The CDR3 DNA follows: TGTGCCATCAGGGACGGGTTTCACAATGAGCAGTTCTTC. The chain employs TRBV10-3 and TRBJ2-1; unclear D gene. Germline CDR1 is ENHRY and CDR2 is SYGVKD. The CDR3 covers 13 residues. V lost 6 bases to trimming and J lost 5 bases, with 11 bases between them.

This CDR3 is CASSPAPGNSPLHF. For the CDR3, the DNA is TGTGCCAGCAGCCCAGCGCCGGGTAATTCACCCCTCCACTTT. The gene calls are TRBV6-1 and TRBJ1-6; no firm D call. Trimming cost V 6 bases and J 6 bases, with 12 bases left between them. The CDR3 spans 14 residues. Germline V gives CDR1 MNHNS, CDR2 SASEGT.

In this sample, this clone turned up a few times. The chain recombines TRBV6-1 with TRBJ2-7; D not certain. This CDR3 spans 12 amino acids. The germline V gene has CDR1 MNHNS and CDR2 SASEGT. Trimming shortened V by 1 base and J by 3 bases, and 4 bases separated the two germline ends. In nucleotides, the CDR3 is TGTGCCAGCAGTGAAGGAAACTACGAGCAGTACTTC. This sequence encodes CASSEGNYEQYF.

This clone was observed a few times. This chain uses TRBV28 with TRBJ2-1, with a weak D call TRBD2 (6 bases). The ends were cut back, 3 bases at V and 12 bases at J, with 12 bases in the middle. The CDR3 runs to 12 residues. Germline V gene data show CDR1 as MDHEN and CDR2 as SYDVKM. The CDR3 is CASSFIARGQFF. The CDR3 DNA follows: TGTGCCAGCAGTTTTATAGCGCGGGGGCAGTTCTTC.

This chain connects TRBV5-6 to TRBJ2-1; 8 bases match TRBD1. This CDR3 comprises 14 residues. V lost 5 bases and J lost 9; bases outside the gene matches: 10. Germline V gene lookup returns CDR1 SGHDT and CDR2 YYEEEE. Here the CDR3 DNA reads TGTGCCAGCAGAACAGGGGGTGGGTCTGTTGAGCAGTTCTTC. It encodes CASRTGGGSVEQFF.

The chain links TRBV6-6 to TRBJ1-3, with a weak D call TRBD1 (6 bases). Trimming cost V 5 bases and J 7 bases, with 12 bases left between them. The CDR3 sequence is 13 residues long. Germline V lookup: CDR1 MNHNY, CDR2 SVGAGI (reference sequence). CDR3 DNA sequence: TGTGCCAGCAGTACCTCTAGGGGGAACACCATATATTTT. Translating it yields CASSTSRGNTIYF.

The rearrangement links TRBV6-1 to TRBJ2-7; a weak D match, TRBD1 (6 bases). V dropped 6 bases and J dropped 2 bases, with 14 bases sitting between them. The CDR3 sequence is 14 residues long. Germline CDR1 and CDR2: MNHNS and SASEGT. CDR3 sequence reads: CASSYDRPPYEQYF. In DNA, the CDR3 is TGTGCCAGCAGCTACGACAGGCCGCCCTACGAGCAGTACTTC.

This CDR3 is CATNRADTDTQYF. The CDR3 nucleotides are TGTGCCACTAATCGGGCAGACACAGATACGCAGTATTTT. V and J are TRBV15 and TRBJ2-3, with D uncertain. The CDR3 contains 13 residues. V was clipped by 9 bases and J by 2 bases, with 12 bases between them. Per the germline V gene, CDR1 is LNHNV and CDR2 is YYDKDF (reference sequence).

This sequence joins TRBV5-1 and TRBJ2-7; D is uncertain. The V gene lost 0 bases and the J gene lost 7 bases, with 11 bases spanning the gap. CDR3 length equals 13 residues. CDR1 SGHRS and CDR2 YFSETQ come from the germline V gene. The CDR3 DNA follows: TGCGCCAGCAGCTTGGGGCTAAGATGGGAGCAGTACTTC. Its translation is CASSLGLRWEQYF.

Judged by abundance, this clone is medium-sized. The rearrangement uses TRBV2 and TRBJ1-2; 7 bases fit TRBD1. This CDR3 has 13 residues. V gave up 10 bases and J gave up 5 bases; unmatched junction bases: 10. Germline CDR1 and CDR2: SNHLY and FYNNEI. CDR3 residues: CAKRQGEGYGYTF. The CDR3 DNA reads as TGTGCCAAGAGACAGGGAGAGGGGTATGGCTACACCTTC.

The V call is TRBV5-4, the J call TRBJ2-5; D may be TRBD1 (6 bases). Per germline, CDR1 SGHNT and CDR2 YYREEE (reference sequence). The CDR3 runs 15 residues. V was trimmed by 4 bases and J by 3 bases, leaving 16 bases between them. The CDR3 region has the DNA TGTGCCAGCAGCAAGGTACAGGGAAATGAAGAGACCCAGTACTTC. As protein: CASSKVQGNEETQYF. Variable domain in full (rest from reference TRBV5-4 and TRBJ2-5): ETGVTQSPTHLIKTRGQQVTLRCSSQSGHNTVSWYQQALGQGPQFIFQYYREEENGRGNFPPRFSGLQFPNYSSELNVNALELDDSALYLCASSKVQGNEETQYFGPGTRLLVL.

The CDR3 coding sequence is TGTGCCAGCAGCTTATTTCTCCGACTAGCCAAAAACATTCAGTACTTC. Encoded protein: CASSLFLRLAKNIQYF. The J gene is TRBJ2-4, the V gene TRBV11-2; D not certain. The CDR3 contains 16 residues. Trimming removed 2 bases from V and 0 bases from J, with 11 bases in between. Germline CDR1 reads SGHAT; CDR2 reads FQNNGV.

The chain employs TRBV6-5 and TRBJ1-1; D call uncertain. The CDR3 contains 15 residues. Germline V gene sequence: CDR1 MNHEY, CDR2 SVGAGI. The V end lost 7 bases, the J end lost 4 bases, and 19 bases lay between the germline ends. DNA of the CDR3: TGTGCCAGCACTCGAGCTCGCGGGCCGAGCACTGAAGCTTTCTTT. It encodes CASTRARGPSTEAFF.

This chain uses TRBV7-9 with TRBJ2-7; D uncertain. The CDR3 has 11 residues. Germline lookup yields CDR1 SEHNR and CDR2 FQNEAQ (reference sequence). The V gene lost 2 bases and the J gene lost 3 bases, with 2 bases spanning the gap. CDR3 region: CASSLSYEQYF. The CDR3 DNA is TGTGCCAGCAGCTTAAGCTACGAGCAGTACTTC. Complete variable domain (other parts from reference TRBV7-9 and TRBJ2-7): DTGVSQNPRHKITKRGQNVTFRCDPISEHNRLYWYRQTLGQGPEFLTYFQNEAQLEKSRLLSDRFSAERPKGSFSTLEIQRTEQGDSAMYLCASSLSYEQYFGPGTRLTVT.